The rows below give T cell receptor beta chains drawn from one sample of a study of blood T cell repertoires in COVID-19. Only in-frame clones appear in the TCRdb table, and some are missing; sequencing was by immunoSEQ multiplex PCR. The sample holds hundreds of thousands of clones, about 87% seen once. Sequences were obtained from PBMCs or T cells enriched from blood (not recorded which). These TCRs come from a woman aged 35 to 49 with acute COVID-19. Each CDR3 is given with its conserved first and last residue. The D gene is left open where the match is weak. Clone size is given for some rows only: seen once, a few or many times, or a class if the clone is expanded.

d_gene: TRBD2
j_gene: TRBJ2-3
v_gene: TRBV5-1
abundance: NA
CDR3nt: TGCGCCAGCAGCTTGGGACTAGCGGGAGTGTGGGCAGATACGCAGTATTTT
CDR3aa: CASSLGLAGVWADTQYF

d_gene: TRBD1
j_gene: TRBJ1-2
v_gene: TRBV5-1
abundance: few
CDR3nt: TGCGCCAGCAGCCAGGGACAGGGATACTTCGGCTACACCTTC
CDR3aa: CASSQGQGYFGYTF

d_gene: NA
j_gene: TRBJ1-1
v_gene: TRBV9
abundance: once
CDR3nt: TGTGCCAGCAGCGGACTGGGGCAGGGGCGGTTCTTT
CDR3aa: CASSGLGQGRFF

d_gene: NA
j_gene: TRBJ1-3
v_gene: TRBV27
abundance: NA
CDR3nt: TGTGCCAGCAGTTTATCGGCAGGGGATTTCTCTGGAAACACCATATATTTT
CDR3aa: CASSLSAGDFSGNTIYF

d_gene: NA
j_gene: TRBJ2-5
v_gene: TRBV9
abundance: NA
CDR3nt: TGTGCCAGCAGCGTAGTGGGGGGGCAGACCCAGTACTTC
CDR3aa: CASSVVGGQTQYF

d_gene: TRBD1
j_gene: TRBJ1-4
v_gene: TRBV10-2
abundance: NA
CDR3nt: TGCGCCAGCAGTAGTCAGGGGGATGAAAAACTGTTTTTT
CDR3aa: CASSSQGDEKLFF

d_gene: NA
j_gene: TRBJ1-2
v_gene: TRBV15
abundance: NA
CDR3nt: TGTGCCACCAGCGCTGGGGGGGGCTGGGGCTACACCTTC
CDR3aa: CATSAGGGWGYTF

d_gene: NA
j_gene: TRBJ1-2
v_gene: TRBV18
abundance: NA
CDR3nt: TGTGCCAGCTCACCTTCGGGGGTAAACTATGGCTACACCTTC
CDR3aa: CASSPSGVNYGYTF

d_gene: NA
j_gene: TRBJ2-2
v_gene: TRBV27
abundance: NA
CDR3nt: TGTGCCAGCAGTTTATTCGGAGGGGACTACACCGGGGAGCTGTTTTTT
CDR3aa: CASSLFGGDYTGELFF

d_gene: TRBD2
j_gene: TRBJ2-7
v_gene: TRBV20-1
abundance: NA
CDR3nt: TGCAGTGCTCCCGGACTAGCCGAGCAGTACTTC
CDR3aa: CSAPGLAEQYF

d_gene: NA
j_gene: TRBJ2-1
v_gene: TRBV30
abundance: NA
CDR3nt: TGTGCCTGGAGTGTGAACCGCTTCGGCTACAATGAGCAGTTCTTC
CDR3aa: CAWSVNRFGYNEQFF

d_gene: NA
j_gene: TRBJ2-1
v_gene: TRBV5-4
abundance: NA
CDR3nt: TGTGCCAGCAGCTTGGGCGGTAGCGGTACCTACAATGAGCAGTTCTTC
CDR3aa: CASSLGGSGTYNEQFF

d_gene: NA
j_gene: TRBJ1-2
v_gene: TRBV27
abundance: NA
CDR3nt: TGTGCCAGCAGTTTATATGCGGAGACAGGCTGGTATGGCTACACCTTC
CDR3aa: CASSLYAETGWYGYTF

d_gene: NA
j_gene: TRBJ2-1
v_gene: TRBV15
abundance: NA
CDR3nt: TGTGCCACCAGCAGAGTCAGACACCTACTCAATGAGCAGTTCTTC
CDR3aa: CATSRVRHLLNEQFF

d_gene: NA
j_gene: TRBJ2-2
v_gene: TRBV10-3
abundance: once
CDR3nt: TGTGCCATCAGTGAGTCGTTAGGGGAGCTGTTTTTT
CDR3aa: CAISESLGELFF

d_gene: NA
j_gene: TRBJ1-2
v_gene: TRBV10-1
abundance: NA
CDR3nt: TGCGCCAGCAGTGCGCTGGGGGCGCGCTATGGCTACACCTTC
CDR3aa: CASSALGARYGYTF

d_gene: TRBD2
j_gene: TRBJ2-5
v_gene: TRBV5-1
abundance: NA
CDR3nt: TGCGCCAGCAGCTGGGGGGGTCCGGAGACCCAGTACTTC
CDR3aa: CASSWGGPETQYF

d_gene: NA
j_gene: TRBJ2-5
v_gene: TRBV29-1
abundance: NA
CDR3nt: TGCACCATGCTGGGAGCGAGCTCGTCGGAGACCCAGTACTTC
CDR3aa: CTMLGASSSETQYF

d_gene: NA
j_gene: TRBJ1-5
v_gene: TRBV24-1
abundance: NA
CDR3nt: TGTGCCACCAGTGCCAGGCGTAGCAATCAGCCCCAGCATTTT
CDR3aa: CATSARRSNQPQHF

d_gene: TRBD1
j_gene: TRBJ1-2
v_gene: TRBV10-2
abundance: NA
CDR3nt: TGCGCCAGCAGTGAGTCGGGGACAGGGAGTCATGGCTACACCTTC
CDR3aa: CASSESGTGSHGYTF

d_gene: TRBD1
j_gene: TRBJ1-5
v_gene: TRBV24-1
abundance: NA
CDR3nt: TGTGCCACCAGTGGTCCGGGACAGGGAGGTCAGCCCCAGCATTTT
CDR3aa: CATSGPGQGGQPQHF

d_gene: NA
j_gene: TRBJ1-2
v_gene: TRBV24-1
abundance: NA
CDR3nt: TGTGCCACCAGTACTGTCCAGGCTTCATATGGCTACACCTTC
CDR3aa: CATSTVQASYGYTF

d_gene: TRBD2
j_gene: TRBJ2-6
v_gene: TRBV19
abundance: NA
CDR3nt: TGTGCCAGTAGTGCCCTACTAGCGGGAGAAGTTGGGGCCAACGTCCTGACTTTC
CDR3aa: CASSALLAGEVGANVLTF

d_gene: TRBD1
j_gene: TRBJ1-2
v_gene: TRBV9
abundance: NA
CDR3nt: TGTGCCAGCAGCGCCGGGGGACAGGGAATTTCAAACTATGGCTACACCTTC
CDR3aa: CASSAGGQGISNYGYTF

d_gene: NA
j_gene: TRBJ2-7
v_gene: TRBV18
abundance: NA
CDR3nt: TGTGCCAGCTCTCCTGACAGCTCCTACGAGCAGTACTTC
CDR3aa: CASSPDSSYEQYF

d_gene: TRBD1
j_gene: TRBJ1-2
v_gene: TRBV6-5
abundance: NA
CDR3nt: TGTGCCAGCGTACACACAGGGGGCGTGGACTATGGCTACACCTTC
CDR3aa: CASVHTGGVDYGYTF

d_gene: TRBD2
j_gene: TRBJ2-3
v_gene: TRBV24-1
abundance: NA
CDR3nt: TGTGCCACCAGTGACCAATCCACAGCGGGAGGGCGACCAGATACGCAGTATTTT
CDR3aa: CATSDQSTAGGRPDTQYF

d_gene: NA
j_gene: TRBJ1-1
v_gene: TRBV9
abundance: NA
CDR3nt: TGTGCCAGCAGCGTAGGCCCAGGGCCAACAACCTTGAACACTGAAGCTTTCTTT
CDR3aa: CASSVGPGPTTLNTEAFF

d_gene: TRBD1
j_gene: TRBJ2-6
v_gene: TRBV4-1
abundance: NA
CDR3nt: TGCGCCAGCAGCCAGGGGACGGGGACAGGAGTGTCTGGGGCCAACGTCCTGACTTTC
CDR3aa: CASSQGTGTGVSGANVLTF

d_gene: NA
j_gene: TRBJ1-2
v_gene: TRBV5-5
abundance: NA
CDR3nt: TGTGCCAGCAGCGAGACCGACTTCTATGGCTACACCTTC
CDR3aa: CASSETDFYGYTF

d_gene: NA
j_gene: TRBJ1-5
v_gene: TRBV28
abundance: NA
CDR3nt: TGTGCCAGCAGTTTACCCCAGGGTCTGAGCAATCAGCCCCAGCATTTT
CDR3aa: CASSLPQGLSNQPQHF

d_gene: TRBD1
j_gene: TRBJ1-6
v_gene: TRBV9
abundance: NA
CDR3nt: TGTGCCAGCAGCGCAGGACAGGGGCCAAGCTCCTATAATTCACCCCTCCACTTT
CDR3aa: CASSAGQGPSSYNSPLHF

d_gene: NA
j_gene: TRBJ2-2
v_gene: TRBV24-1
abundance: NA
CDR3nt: TGTGCCACCAGTGACCCCACCGGGGCGAACACCGGGGAGCTGTTTTTT
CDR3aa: CATSDPTGANTGELFF

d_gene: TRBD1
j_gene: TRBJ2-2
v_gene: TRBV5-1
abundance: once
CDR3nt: TGCGCCAGCAGCTTGGGGGACAGGACCACCGGGGAGCTGTTTTTT
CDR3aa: CASSLGDRTTGELFF

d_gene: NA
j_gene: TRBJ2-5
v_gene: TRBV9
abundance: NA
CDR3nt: TGTGCCAGCAGCCTATTAGGGGTTTCGGAGACCCAGTACTTC
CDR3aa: CASSLLGVSETQYF

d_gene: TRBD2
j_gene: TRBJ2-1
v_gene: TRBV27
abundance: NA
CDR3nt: TGTGCCAGCAGTTTATTGTGGGGACTAGCGGGAAGCAATGAGCAGTTCTTC
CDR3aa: CASSLLWGLAGSNEQFF

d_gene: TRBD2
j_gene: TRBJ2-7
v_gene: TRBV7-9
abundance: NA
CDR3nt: TGTGCCAGCAGCTTAGGTCGCGGGAGGGCTGTTTACGAGCAGTACTTC
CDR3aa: CASSLGRGRAVYEQYF

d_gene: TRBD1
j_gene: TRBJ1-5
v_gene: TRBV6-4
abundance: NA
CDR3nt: TGTGCCAGCAGTGACCCTGGGACAGGTGGAAATCAGCCCCAGCATTTT
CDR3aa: CASSDPGTGGNQPQHF

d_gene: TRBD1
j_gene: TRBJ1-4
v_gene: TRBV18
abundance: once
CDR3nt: TGTGCCAGCTCACCTTCACAGGGGTGGGGAGAAAAACTGTTTTTT
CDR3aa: CASSPSQGWGEKLFF

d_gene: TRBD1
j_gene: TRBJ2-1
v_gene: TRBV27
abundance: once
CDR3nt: TGTGCCAGTGGGACAGGTTTCCACAATGAGCAGTTCTTC
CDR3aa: CASGTGFHNEQFF

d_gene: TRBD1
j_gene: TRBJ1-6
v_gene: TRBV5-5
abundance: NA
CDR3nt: TGTGCCAGCAGCCCGCAGGGGGCTTCCTATAATTCACCCCTCCACTTT
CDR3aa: CASSPQGASYNSPLHF

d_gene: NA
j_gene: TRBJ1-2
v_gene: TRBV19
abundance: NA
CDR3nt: TGTGCCAGTAGGCTCTACACAGGAGCCTCTGGCTACACCTTC
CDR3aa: CASRLYTGASGYTF

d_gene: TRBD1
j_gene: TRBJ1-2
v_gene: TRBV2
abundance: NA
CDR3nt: TGTGCCAGCAGTGCCCAGACAGGGGCCTATGGCTACACCTTC
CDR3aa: CASSAQTGAYGYTF

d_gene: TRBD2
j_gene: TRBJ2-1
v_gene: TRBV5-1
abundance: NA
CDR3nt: TGCGCCAGCAGCTCGAGACTAGCGCATGAGCAGTTCTTC
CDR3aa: CASSSRLAHEQFF

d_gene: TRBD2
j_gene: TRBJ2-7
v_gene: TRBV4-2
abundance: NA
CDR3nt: TGTGCCAGCAGCCAAGGTTCTAGCGGTACCTACGAGCAGTACTTC
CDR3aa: CASSQGSSGTYEQYF

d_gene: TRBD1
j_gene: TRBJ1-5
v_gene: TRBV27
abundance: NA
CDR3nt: TGTGCCAGCAGAAGGGACAGGGGAAAAAATCAGCCCCAGCATTTT
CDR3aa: CASRRDRGKNQPQHF

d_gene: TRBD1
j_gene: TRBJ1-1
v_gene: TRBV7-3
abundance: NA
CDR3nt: TGTGCCAGCAGCCCCTCAAGACAGGGGGTGAACACTGAAGCTTTCTTT
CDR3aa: CASSPSRQGVNTEAFF

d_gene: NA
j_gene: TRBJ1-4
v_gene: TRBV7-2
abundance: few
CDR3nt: TGTGCCAGCAGCCCACAGGGCGAAAAACTGTTTTTT
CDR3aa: CASSPQGEKLFF

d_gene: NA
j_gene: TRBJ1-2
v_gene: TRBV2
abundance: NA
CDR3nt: TGTGCCAGCAGTGCCCGGGGAACTAACTATGGCTACACCTTC
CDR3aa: CASSARGTNYGYTF

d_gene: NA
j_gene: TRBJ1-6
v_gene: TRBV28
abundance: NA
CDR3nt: TGTGCCAGCAAAGACAGTTCTTCCCTCTCACCCCTCCACTTT
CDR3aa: CASKDSSSLSPLHF

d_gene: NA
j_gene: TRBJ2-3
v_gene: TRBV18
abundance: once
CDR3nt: TGTGCCAGCTCACCAAACAGAGATACGCAGTATTTT
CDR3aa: CASSPNRDTQYF